This TCR beta chain emerged from a study of naive and memory T cell subsets. Regarding the study as a whole: Over 95% of naive TCR sequences appeared only once after error correction, unlike memory subsets.

This CDR3 contains 14 residues. The germline gives CDR1 DFQATT, CDR2 SNEGSKA (reference sequence). With 1 base removed from V and 3 bases from J, the gap between germline ends came to 13 bases. This clonotype has a count of ten or more. Its antigen is as yet unknown. An equimolar mix of two oligonucleotides served as the beta constant-region primer for TRBC1 and TRBC2. Four rounds of PCR amplified the ligated cDNA using nested alpha and beta constant-region primers plus SP2. Each CDR3 protein is one row after TCRdb ran MiXCR on the UMI-ligation and nested PCR reads. The sample holds roughly 24,000 distinct CDR3 sequences, approximately 10% seen once.

Sample: central memory CD8+ T cells from blood. The genes are TRBV20-1 and TRBJ2-7, with D hard to call. The clonotype comes from a human donor in good health. CDR3 in DNA: TGCAGTGCTAGAGTTCCGAGGCTAGACTACGAGCAGTACTTC. Protein: CSARVPRLDYEQYF.